The entry that follows covers one T cell receptor (beta chain) sequence. Its antigen is unknown. Germline assignment: CDR1 LGHNA and CDR2 YSLEER. The CDR3 loop spans 15 amino acids. The V gene lost 0 bases and the J gene lost 4 bases, with 12 bases spanning the gap. The sample is drawn from a study of T cell responses to AZD1222 COVID-19 vaccine. General observations from the study: Spike-specific TCR repertoires showed rising breadth and depth after two AZD1222 doses.

TCRdb's copy holds only in-frame clones and misses some; the assay was immunoSEQ multiplex PCR. In the table there are some 130,000 clones, roughly 90% of which are singletons. The sequence was obtained from an adult in good health. This chain links TRBV4-3 with TRBJ1-2, with D possibly matching TRBD1 (5 bases). The sample here was peripheral blood, taken on day 0 of AZD1222 vaccination. CDR3 protein: CASSQDRGRPYGYTF. The CDR3 region has the DNA TGCGCCAGCAGCCAAGATCGGGGCAGACCCTATGGCTACACCTTC.